The 26 T cell receptor beta chains below come from one sample, sequenced in a study of shared clonotypes between healthy human individuals. The repertoire was sequenced with immunoSEQ multiplex PCR; TCRdb's copy has only in-frame clones and lacks some. The data hold about 560,000 clones, with around 81% observed a single time. The sample was PBMCs. These receptors were collected from a woman aged 40 to 49 in good health. Some clones in this sample may be carry-over from other donors' samples.

In the case of this clone: The likely explanation is a read error, given a far larger clone one base away. The chain uses TRBV11-2 and TRBJ2-7; the D gene is possibly TRBD2 (6 bases). V dropped 3 bases and J dropped 5 bases, with 17 bases sitting between them. This CDR3 has 15 residues. Per the germline V gene, CDR1 is SGHAT and CDR2 is FQNNGV. The CDR3 sequence is CASSFQTETRNEQYF. Here the CDR3 DNA reads TGTGCCAGCAGCTTTCAGACCGAGACTAGGAACGAGCAGTACTTC.

This sequence joins TRBV5-1 and TRBJ2-3; the D is unclear. Germline V lookup: CDR1 SGHRS, CDR2 YFSETQ. The CDR3 contains 14 residues. The ends were cut back, 1 base at V and 4 bases at J, with 10 bases in the middle. CDR3 sequence: CASSLTDPSDTQYF. The CDR3 DNA follows: TGCGCCAGCAGCTTGACGGACCCTTCAGATACGCAGTATTTT.

This chain links TRBV6-5 with TRBJ2-1; a possible D gene is TRBD2 (5 bases). Trimming took 3 bases from V and 6 from J, leaving 12 bases between them. The CDR3 has 14 amino acids. Germline V gene lookup returns CDR1 MNHEY and CDR2 SVGAGI. CDR3 nucleotide sequence: TGTGCCAGCAGTTATCCGGACTCCCCCAATGAGCAGTTCTTC. Encoded protein: CASSYPDSPNEQFF.

The V and J genes are TRBV19 and TRBJ1-5; D gene ambiguous. The CDR3 covers 13 residues. Germline values: CDR1 LNHDA, CDR2 SQIVND (reference sequence). The V and J ends lost 6 bases and 6 bases respectively, with 12 bases between them. In DNA, the CDR3 is TGTGCCAGTAGCGGGTCGACGGTTCAGCCCCAGCATTTT. Translated, it gives CASSGSTVQPQHF.

In regard to this clone: Just one base apart from a much larger clone, this may be a read error. The CDR3: CASSVDRASYEQYF. Written as DNA, the CDR3 is TGTGCCAGCAGCGTGGACAGGGCCTCCTACGAGCAGTACTTC. This chain links TRBV5-4 with TRBJ2-7; TRBD1 aligns across 8 bases. The CDR3 totals 14 residues. Germline values: CDR1 SGHNT, CDR2 YYREEE (reference sequence). V lost 4 bases to trimming and J lost 0 bases; unmatched junction nucleotides: 3.

CDR3: CASSVVQGLDTEAFF. The CDR3 DNA follows: TGTGCCAGCAGCGTAGTGCAGGGGTTGGACACTGAAGCTTTCTTT. The V gene is TRBV9, the J gene TRBJ1-1, with a weak D call TRBD1 (6 bases). The V and J ends lost 0 bases and 3 bases respectively, with 12 bases between them. Germline values: CDR1 SGDLS, CDR2 YYNGEE. This CDR3 is 15 amino acids long. Together with reference TRBV9 and TRBJ1-1, the CDR3 gives the full variable domain: DSGVTQTPKHLITATGQRVTLRCSPRSGDLSVYWYQQSLDQGLQFLIQYYNGEERAKGNILERFSAQQFPDLHSELNLSSLELGDSALYFCASSVVQGLDTEAFFGQGTRLTVV.

V and J are TRBV9 and TRBJ2-3, with TRBD2 matching 7 bases. CDR1 SGDLS and CDR2 YYNGEE come from the germline V gene. CDR3 length: 15 amino acids. The V gene end was trimmed by 4 bases and the J gene end by 2 bases; junction bases not matched to a gene: 7. The CDR3 DNA is TGTGCCAGCAGCTCGCTAGCGGAGAACACAGATACGCAGTATTTT. Its translation: CASSSLAENTDTQYF.

This clone was counted a single time. The J gene is TRBJ2-3, the V gene TRBV7-7; TRBD2 matches 10 bases. The CDR3 sequence is 14 residues long. The V gene's germline CDR1 is SSHAT and CDR2 FNYEAQ (reference sequence). The junction had 4 bases not matched to a gene; V was cut back by 4 bases and J by 6 bases. CDR3: CASSSSGGGDTQYF. Here the CDR3 DNA reads TGTGCCAGCAGCTCGAGCGGGGGGGGCGATACGCAGTATTTT.

The chain combines TRBV28 with TRBJ1-2, with 7 nucleotides matching TRBD1. The junction had 7 bases not matched to a gene; V was cut back by 5 bases and J by 4 bases. The CDR3 covers 14 residues. CDR1 and CDR2 from the germline V gene are MDHEN and SYDVKM. The CDR3 nucleotides are TGTGCCAGCAGTCTCGAGGCAGGGGGCTATGGCTACACCTTC. Protein product: CASSLEAGGYGYTF.

The chain links TRBV5-1 to TRBJ2-3; 13 bases align to TRBD2. CDR3 length: 18 residues. V lost 5 bases and J lost 4; bases outside the gene matches: 13. CDR1 SGHRS and CDR2 YFSETQ come from the germline V gene. CDR3 region: CASRAGTSGNWVADTQYF. The CDR3 DNA reads TGCGCCAGCAGGGCCGGGACTAGCGGGAACTGGGTCGCAGATACGCAGTATTTT.

The chain has TRBV7-3 and TRBJ2-3; D might be TRBD2 (6 bases). The CDR3 is 14 amino acids. With 5 bases removed from V and 3 bases from J, the gap between germline ends came to 12 bases. CDR1 and CDR2 from the germline V gene are SGHTA and FQGTGA. CDR3 amino acids: CASSREGTTDTQYF. The CDR3 DNA sequence: TGTGCCAGCAGCAGAGAAGGGACTACAGATACGCAGTATTTT. The variable domain in full, completed from reference TRBV7-3 and TRBJ2-3, reads GAGVSQTPSNKVTEKGKYVELRCDPISGHTALYWYRQSLGQGPEFLIYFQGTGAADDSGLPNDRFFAVRPEGSVSTLKIQRTERGDSAVYLCASSREGTTDTQYFGPGTRLTVL.

Notes on this clone: A much more abundant neighbour one base away suggests this may be a read error. The J gene is TRBJ2-7, the V gene TRBV18; 7 nucleotides match TRBD2. CDR3 length: 15 amino acids. Per the germline V gene, CDR1 is KGHSH and CDR2 is LQKENI. The CDR3 spells CASSPWASGDYGQYF. In DNA form, the CDR3 reads TGTGCCAGCTCACCGTGGGCTAGCGGTGATTACGGGCAGTACTTC.

The rearrangement uses TRBV11-3 and TRBJ2-5; D may be TRBD1 (6 bases). The V gene's germline CDR1 is SGHNT and CDR2 YENEEA. The CDR3 length is 15 residues. V was cut by 1 base and J by 4 bases, with 13 bases left in between. CDR3 nucleotides: TGTGCCAGCAGCTTAGTCGGGTCAGGGGCAGAGACCCAGTACTTC. It codes for CASSLVGSGAETQYF.

The rearrangement uses TRBV29-1 and TRBJ2-1, with D possibly matching TRBD1 (5 bases). This CDR3 is built from 14 residues. Trimming removed 4 bases from V and 2 bases from J, with 12 bases in between. CDR1 is SQVTM, CDR2 ANQGSEA, per germline. CDR3 sequence: CSVVWTLTYNEQFF. CDR3 sequence (DNA): TGCAGCGTTGTTTGGACATTGACCTACAATGAGCAGTTCTTC.

This chain links TRBV19 with TRBJ2-6; 10 nucleotides line up with TRBD1. CDR3 length: 18 amino acids. Looked up from germline, CDR1 is LNHDA and CDR2 is SQIVND (reference sequence). The trim removed 6 bases at V and 2 bases at J, leaving 10 bases unmatched. The CDR3 sequence is CASSPIPGTGAGANVLTF. CDR3 bases: TGTGCCAGTAGCCCAATCCCCGGGACAGGGGCTGGGGCCAACGTCCTGACTTTC. Variable domain in full (rest from reference TRBV19 and TRBJ2-6): DGGITQSPKYLFRKEGQNVTLSCEQNLNHDAMYWYRQDPGQGLRLIYYSQIVNDFQKGDIAEGYSVSREKKESFPLTVTSAQKNPTAFYLCASSPIPGTGAGANVLTFGAGSRLTVL.

The table lists this clone with a few counts. The chain employs TRBV7-3 and TRBJ2-1; possibly TRBD1 for D (5 bases). The CDR3 loop spans 12 amino acids. V was shortened by 4 bases and J by 10 bases, with 11 bases between the two germline ends. CDR1 and CDR2 (germline): SGHTA, FQGTGA. CDR3 DNA: TGTGCCAGCAGCTCCAGGGCAGGCGAGCAGTTCTTC. It is translated as CASSSRAGEQFF.

This clone came up a few times. The rearrangement uses TRBV7-2 and TRBJ2-7; 10 bases align to TRBD2. V was pared by 5 bases and J by 3 bases, with 4 bases of the junction left unmatched. Germline V lookup: CDR1 SGHTA, CDR2 FQGNSA. The CDR3 runs to 14 residues. The DNA of the CDR3 is TGTGCCAGCAGCGAGGGACTAGCGCGCTACGAGCAGTACTTC. Its translation is CASSEGLARYEQYF.

This chain links TRBV18 with TRBJ2-2; 8 bases align to TRBD1. V lost 2 bases and J lost 6; bases outside the gene matches: 8. The CDR3 spans 16 residues. CDR1 is KGHSH, CDR2 LQKENI, per germline. The CDR3 DNA reads TGTGCCAGCTCACCAAGGTCGCCAGGGGGCGCCGGGGAGCTGTTTTTT. This encodes CASSPRSPGGAGELFF.

The CDR3 DNA follows: TGCAGCGTTCTTGGGGGCAGGTGGGATACGCAGTATTTT. This encodes CSVLGGRWDTQYF. The rearrangement joins TRBV29-1 to TRBJ2-3; perhaps TRBD1 as D (6 bases). The V and J ends lost 5 bases and 6 bases respectively, with 15 bases between them. This CDR3 region has 13 residues. Germline lookup yields CDR1 SQVTM and CDR2 ANQGSEA.

This clone was detected a few times. The chain links TRBV4-2 to TRBJ1-4; 7 bases are a match to TRBD1. Germline values: CDR1 LGHNA, CDR2 YNFKEQ. With V trimmed by 1 base and J by 8 bases, 1 base remained unmatched. The CDR3 runs to 13 residues. CDR3 nucleotide sequence: TGTGCCAGCAGCCAAGTCAGGGGGGAAAAACTGTTTTTT. Protein sequence: CASSQVRGEKLFF.

Here the CDR3 DNA reads TGTGCCATCTCGAAAAGAAACGCAGGGACAGAAGAAGCTTTCTTT. Protein product: CAISKRNAGTEEAFF. The gene calls are TRBV10-3 and TRBJ1-1; TRBD1 matches at 7 bases. Germline assignment: CDR1 ENHRY and CDR2 SYGVKD. The CDR3 is 15 residues long. V trimming: 8 bases; J trimming: 8 bases; junction bases outside the gene matches: 17.

V gene TRBV29-1 combines with J gene TRBJ2-7, with 12 bases matching TRBD2. V lost 5 bases and J lost 3; bases outside the gene matches: 11. The CDR3 covers 16 residues. Looked up from germline, CDR1 is SQVTM and CDR2 is ANQGSEA. The CDR3 DNA reads as TGCAGCGTTTCGTGCGGCCTAGCGGGAGGGGGCTACGAGCAGTACTTC. The encoded protein is CSVSCGLAGGGYEQYF.

The chain combines TRBV6-5 with TRBJ2-7, with 9 bases matching TRBD1. V lost 7 bases, J lost 1 base, and 8 bases stayed unmatched. Germline values: CDR1 MNHEY, CDR2 SVGAGI. The CDR3 has 15 residues. CDR3 region: CASNAGTGYSYEQYF. CDR3 sequence (DNA): TGTGCCAGCAACGCAGGGACAGGGTATTCCTACGAGCAGTACTTC.

This clone occurred a few times. Only one base separates this from a far larger clonotype, so it likely reflects a read error. V usage is TRBV6-1 and J usage is TRBJ2-1; the match to TRBD2 covers 12 bases. This CDR3 has 15 amino acids. Germline V gene lookup returns CDR1 MNHNS and CDR2 SASEGT. J lost 3 bases, V lost 4 bases, and 1 base had no gene match. CDR3 coding DNA: TGTGCCAGCAGTGTGACTAGCGGGAGCTACAATGAGCAGTTCTTC. Its translation: CASSVTSGSYNEQFF.

The chain combines TRBV28 with TRBJ2-7, with TRBD2 matching over 8 bases. V lost 6 bases to trimming and J lost 2 bases; unmatched junction nucleotides: 6. The CDR3 contains 14 residues. Germline loops: CDR1 MDHEN, CDR2 SYDVKM. The CDR3 region has the DNA TGTGCCAGCAGCCCGGGACTAGGAACCTACGAGCAGTACTTC. Encoded protein: CASSPGLGTYEQYF.

The gene calls are TRBV5-1 and TRBJ1-5; the D gene is possibly TRBD1 (6 bases). The V end was cut by 0 bases, the J end by 5 bases, with 9 bases between. The germline V gene has CDR1 SGHRS and CDR2 YFSETQ. The CDR3 is made up of 14 amino acids. The CDR3 loop is CASSLGGADQPQHF. The CDR3 DNA sequence: TGCGCCAGCAGCTTGGGGGGGGCAGATCAGCCCCAGCATTTT.